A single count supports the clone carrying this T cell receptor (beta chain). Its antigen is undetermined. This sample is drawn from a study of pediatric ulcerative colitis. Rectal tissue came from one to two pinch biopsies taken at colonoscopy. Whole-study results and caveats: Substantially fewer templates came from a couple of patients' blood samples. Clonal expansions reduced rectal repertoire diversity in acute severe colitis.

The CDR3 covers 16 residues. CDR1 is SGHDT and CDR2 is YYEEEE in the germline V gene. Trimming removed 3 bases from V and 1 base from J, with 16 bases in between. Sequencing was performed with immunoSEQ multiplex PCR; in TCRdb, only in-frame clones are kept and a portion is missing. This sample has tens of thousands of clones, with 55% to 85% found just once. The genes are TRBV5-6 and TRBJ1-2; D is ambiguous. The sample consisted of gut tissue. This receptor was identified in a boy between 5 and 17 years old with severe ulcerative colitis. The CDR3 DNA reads TGTGCCAGCAGCTCCGTACCGGGGATGGGTAACTATGGCTACACCTTC. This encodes CASSSVPGMGNYGYTF.